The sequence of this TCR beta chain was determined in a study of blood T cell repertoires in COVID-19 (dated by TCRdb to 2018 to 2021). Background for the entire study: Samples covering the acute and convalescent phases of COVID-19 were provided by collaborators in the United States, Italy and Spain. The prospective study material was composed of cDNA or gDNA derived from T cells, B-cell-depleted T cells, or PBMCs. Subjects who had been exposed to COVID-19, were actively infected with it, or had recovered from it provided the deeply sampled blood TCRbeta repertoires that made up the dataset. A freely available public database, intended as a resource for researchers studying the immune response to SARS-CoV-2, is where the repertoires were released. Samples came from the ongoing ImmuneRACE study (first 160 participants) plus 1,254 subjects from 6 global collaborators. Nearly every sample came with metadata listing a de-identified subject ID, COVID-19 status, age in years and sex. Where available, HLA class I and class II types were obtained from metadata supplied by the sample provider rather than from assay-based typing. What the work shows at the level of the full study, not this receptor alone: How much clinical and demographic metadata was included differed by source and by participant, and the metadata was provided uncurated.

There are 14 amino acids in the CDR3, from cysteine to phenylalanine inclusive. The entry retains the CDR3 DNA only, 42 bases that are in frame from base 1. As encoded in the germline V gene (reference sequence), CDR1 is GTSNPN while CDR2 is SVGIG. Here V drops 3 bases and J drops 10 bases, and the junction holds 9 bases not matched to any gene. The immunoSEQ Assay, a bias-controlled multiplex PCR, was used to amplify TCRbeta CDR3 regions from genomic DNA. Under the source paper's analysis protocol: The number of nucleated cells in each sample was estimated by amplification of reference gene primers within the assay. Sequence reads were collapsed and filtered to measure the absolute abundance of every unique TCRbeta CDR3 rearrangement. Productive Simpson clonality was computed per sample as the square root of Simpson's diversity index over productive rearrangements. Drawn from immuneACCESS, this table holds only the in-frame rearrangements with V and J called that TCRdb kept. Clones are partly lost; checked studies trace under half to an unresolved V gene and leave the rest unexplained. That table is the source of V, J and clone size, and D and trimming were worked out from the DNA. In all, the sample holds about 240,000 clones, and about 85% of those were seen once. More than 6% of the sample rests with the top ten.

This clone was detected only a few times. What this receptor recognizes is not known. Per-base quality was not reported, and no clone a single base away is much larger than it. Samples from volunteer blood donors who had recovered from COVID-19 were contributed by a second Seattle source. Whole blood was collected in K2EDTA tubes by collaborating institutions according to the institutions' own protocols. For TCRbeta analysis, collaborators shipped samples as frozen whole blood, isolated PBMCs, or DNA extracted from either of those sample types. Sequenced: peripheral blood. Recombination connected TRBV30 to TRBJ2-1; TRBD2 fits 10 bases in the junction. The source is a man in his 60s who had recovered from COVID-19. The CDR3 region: CAWRSGGALVEQFF. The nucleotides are TGTGCCTGGAGGAGCGGGGGGGCCCTCGTGGAGCAGTTCTTC.